This T cell receptor (beta chain) was retrieved from a study of T-cell memory formation after mild COVID-19. In TCRdb, the 5' RACE reads were re-called with MiXCR into one record per CDR3 protein. The data hold roughly 380,000 distinct CDR3 sequences, with 25% to 30% observed a single time. The CDR3 has 13 residues. Trimming removed 6 bases from V and 4 bases from J, with 12 bases in between. This clonotype was observed a handful of times. The TCR was taken from an adult woman who had mild COVID-19 (a few samples of this study predate the infection). Cell type and time point are not known. The sequencing sample was made of PBMCs or a T cell subset sorted from them (not recorded which). The V call is TRBV12-3 or TRBV12-4, the J call TRBJ1-2, with D perhaps TRBD1 (6 bases). As DNA, the CDR3 is TGTGCCAGCAGCCTGGGGGCAGGCTATGGCTACACCTTC. It encodes CASSLGAGYGYTF.